This T cell receptor (beta chain) was captured in a study of T-cell reconstitution after alpha-beta-depleted transplantation in children. This clonotype showed up many times. In germline, CDR1 is LNHNV, CDR2 YYDKDF (reference sequence). Trimming left V 3 bases short and J 0 bases short, with 15 bases between. The CDR3 loop spans 17 amino acids. It was with unique molecular identifiers that the TCRbeta library was prepared. TCRdb re-derived calls from the PCR reads in MiXCR, one entry per CDR3 protein. The sample includes 600,000 to 700,000 distinct CDR3 sequences, over 15% of them seen just once. The TCR originated in a human donor who donated a stem cell graft to a child with acute myeloid leukemia. This sample comprised PBMCs from the stem cell graft donor, obtained from the stem cell graft. The genes are TRBV15 and TRBJ1-3, with D uncertain. This CDR3 reads CATSSESELSSGNTIYF. CDR3 bases: TGTGCCACCAGCAGTGAAAGCGAGCTAAGCTCTGGAAACACCATATATTTT.